This T cell receptor (beta chain) appears in the sequencing data of a study of T cells in Graves' hyperthyroidism and ophthalmopathy. Regions amplified from RNA transcripts were the TCR beta CDR3 regions. The TCR CDR3 was amplified in a first-round RT-PCR using the HTBI primer set. TCRdb analysed the multiplex PCR reads with MiXCR anew, one entry per CDR3 protein. The sample shows about 300,000 distinct CDR3 sequences, roughly 19% of them seen only once. This clonotype was counted at least ten times. Its target is unknown. Study observations and caveats: Blood also carried most thyroid clonotypes expanded above 0.001.

Per the germline V gene, CDR1 is MNHEY and CDR2 is SVGEGT. The CDR3 extends over 14 amino acids. With 5 bases removed from V and 5 bases from J, the gap between germline ends came to 13 bases. The source is a man aged 50-59 years with Graves' ophthalmopathy. Sequenced sample: blood. J is TRBJ1-5 and V is TRBV6-2 or TRBV6-3; possibly TRBD1 for D (6 bases). In nucleotides, the CDR3 is TGTGCCAGCAGTAAAAAGACAGGATATCAGCCCCAGCATTTT. It is translated as CASSKKTGYQPQHF.